The sequence of this T cell receptor (beta chain) was determined in a study of OX40 agonist ivuxolimab in advanced cancers. Using immunoSEQ multiplex PCR, the repertoire was profiled, and TCRdb retains in-frame clones only, with some absent. This sample has 40,000 to 50,000 clones, with approximately 86% found just once. CDR3 length: 16 amino acids. Germline CDR1 and CDR2: MDHEN and SYDVKM. The genes are TRBV28 and TRBJ2-5; 7 bases line up with TRBD1. Near its end, the DNA agrees better with TRBJ2-7, so the J call may be wrong. This sample comprised CD4+ or CD8+ T cells sorted from blood, obtained in a trial of the OX40 agonist ivuxolimab. The clonotype originates from an adult with an advanced solid tumor such as melanoma, head and neck, liver or kidney cancer. CDR3 sequence (DNA): TGTGCCAGCAGTGTAAACCCGAGGACAGGCCTCTACGAGCAGTACTTC. Translation: CASSVNPRTGLYEQYF.